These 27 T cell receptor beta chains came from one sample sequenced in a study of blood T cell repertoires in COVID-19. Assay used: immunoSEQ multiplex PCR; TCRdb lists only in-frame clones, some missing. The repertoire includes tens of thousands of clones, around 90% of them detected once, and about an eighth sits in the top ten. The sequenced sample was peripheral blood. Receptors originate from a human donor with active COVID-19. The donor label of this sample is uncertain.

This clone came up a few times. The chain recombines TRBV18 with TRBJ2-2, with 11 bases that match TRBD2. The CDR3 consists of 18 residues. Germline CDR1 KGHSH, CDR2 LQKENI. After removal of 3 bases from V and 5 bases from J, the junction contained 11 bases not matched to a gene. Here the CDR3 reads CASSPPTSGTLLTGELFF. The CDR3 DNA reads TGTGCCAGCTCACCTCCGACTAGCGGGACACTACTAACCGGGGAGCTGTTTTTT. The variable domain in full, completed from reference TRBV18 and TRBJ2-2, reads NAGVMQNPRHLVRRRGQEARLRCSPMKGHSHVYWYRQLPEEGLKFMVYLQKENIIDESGMPKERFSAEFPKEGPSILRIQQVVRGDSAAYFCASSPPTSGTLLTGELFFGEGSRLTVL.

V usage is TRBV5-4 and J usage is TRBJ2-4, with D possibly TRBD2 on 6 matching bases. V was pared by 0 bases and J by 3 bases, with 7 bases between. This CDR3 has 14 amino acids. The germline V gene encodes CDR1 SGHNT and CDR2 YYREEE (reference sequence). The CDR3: CASSLDGGKNIQYF. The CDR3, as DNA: TGTGCCAGCAGCTTGGACGGGGGCAAAAACATTCAGTACTTC.

The CDR3 DNA follows: TGTGCCAGCGGGATGACAGTGCCCGCTTTCTTT. Encoded protein: CASGMTVPAFF. The chain employs TRBV6-5 and TRBJ1-1; tentatively, D is TRBD1 (5 bases). The CDR3 covers 11 residues. Trimming pared 8 bases from V and 11 bases from J, leaving 15 bases between. Per germline, CDR1 MNHEY and CDR2 SVGAGI.

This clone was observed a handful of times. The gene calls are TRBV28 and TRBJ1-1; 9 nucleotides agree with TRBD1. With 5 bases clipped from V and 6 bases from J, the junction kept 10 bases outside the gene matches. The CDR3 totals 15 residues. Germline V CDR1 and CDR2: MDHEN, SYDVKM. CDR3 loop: CASSPGTGYPAEAFF. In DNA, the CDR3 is TGTGCCAGCAGTCCGGGGACAGGGTATCCCGCTGAAGCTTTCTTT.

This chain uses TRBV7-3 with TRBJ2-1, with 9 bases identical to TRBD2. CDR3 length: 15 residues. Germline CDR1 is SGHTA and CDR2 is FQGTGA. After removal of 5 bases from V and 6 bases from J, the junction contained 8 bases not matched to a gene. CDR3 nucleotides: TGTGCCAGCAGCCCCCCCGGGACTAGCTTCAATGAGCAGTTCTTC. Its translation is CASSPPGTSFNEQFF.

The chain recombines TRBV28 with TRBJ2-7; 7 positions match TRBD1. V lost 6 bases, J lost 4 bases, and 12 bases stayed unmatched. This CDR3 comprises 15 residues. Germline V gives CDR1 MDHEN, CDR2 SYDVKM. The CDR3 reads CASSRRTGTAYEQYF. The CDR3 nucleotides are TGTGCCAGCAGCCGAAGGACCGGGACAGCTTACGAGCAGTACTTC.

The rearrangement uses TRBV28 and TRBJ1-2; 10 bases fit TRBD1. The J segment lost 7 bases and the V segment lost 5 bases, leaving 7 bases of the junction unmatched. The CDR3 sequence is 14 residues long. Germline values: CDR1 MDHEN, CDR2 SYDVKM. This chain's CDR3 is CASSPGTGVTGYTF. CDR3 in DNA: TGTGCCAGCAGTCCCGGGACAGGGGTCACTGGCTACACCTTC.

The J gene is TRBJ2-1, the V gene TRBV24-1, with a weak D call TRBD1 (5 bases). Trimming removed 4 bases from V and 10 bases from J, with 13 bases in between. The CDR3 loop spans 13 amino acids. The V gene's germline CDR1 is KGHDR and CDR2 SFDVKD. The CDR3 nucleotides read TGTGCCACCAGTGACTCAGGGTCAAAAGAGCAGTTCTTC. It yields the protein CATSDSGSKEQFF.

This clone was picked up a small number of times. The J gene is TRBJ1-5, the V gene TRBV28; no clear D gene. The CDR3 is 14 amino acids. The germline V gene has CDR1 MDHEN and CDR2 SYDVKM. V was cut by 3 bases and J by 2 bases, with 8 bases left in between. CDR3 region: CASSLGSGNQPQHF. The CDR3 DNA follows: TGTGCCAGCAGTTTGGGCAGTGGCAATCAGCCCCAGCATTTT.

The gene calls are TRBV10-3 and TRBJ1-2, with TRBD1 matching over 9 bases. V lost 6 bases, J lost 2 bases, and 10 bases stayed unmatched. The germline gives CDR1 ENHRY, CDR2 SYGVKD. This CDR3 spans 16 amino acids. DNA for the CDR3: TGTGCCATCAGGGATCCGGGACAGGGCAGGAACTATGGCTACACCTTC. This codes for CAIRDPGQGRNYGYTF.

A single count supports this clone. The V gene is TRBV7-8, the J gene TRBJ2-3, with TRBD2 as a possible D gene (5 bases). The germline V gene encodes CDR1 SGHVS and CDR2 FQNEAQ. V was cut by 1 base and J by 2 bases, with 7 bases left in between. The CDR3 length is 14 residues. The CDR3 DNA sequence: TGTGCCAGCAGCTTAGGGACTGTCACAGATACGCAGTATTTT. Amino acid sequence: CASSLGTVTDTQYF.

The CDR3 sequence is CASSGLAGTGELFF. For the CDR3, the DNA is TGTGCCAGTAGTGGACTAGCGGGGACCGGGGAGCTGTTTTTT. This chain joins TRBV19 and TRBJ2-2, with TRBD2 matching 12 bases. The CDR3 totals 14 residues. From germline, CDR1 is LNHDA and CDR2 SQIVND (reference sequence). J lost 5 bases, V lost 5 bases, and 0 bases had no gene match.

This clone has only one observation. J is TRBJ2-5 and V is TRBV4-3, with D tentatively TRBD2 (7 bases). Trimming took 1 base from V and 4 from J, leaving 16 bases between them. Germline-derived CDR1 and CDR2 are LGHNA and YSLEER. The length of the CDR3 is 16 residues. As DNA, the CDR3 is TGCGCCAGCAGCCAAGGGGGAGGGGGTTTCGGAGAGACCCAGTACTTC. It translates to CASSQGGGGFGETQYF.

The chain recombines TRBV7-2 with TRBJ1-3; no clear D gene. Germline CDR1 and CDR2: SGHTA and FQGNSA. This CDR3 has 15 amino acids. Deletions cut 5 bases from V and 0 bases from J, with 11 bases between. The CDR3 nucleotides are TGTGCCAGCAGCCTATCAGGAAGCTCTGGAAACACCATATATTTT. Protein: CASSLSGSSGNTIYF.

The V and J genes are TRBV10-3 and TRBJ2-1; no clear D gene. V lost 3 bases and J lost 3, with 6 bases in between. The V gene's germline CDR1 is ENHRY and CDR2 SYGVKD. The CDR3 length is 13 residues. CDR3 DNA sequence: TGTGCCATCAGTGAAGCCGACTACAATGAGCAGTTCTTC. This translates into CAISEADYNEQFF.

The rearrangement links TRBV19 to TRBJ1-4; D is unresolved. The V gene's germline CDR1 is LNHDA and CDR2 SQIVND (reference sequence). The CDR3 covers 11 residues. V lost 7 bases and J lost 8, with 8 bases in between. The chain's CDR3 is CASNTGEKLFF. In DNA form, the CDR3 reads TGTGCCAGTAACACGGGGGAAAAACTGTTTTTT.

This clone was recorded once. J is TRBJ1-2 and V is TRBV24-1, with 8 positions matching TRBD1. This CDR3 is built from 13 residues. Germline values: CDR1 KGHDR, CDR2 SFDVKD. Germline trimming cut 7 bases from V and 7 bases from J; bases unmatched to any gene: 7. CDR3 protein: CATSPGQGFGYTF. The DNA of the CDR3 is TGTGCCACCAGCCCTGGACAGGGCTTTGGCTACACCTTC.

CDR3 coding DNA: TGTGCCATCAGTGAGTCGACCGGGACTAGCGGGATCTATGAGCAGTTCTTC. Protein: CAISESTGTSGIYEQFF. V and J are TRBV10-3 and TRBJ2-1; 13 bases are shared with TRBD2. There are 17 residues in the CDR3. CDR1 is ENHRY, CDR2 SYGVKD, per germline. V lost 0 bases to trimming and J lost 8 bases; unmatched junction nucleotides: 7.

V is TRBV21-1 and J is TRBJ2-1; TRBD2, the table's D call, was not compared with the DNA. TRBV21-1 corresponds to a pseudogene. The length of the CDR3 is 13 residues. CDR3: CASSREGLNEQFF. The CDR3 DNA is TGTGCCAGCAGCCGGGAGGGCCTCAATGAGCAGTTCTTC.

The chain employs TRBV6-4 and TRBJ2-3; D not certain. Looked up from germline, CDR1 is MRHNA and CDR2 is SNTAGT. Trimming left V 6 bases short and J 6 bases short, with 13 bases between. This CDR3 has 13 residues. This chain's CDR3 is CASSPRLRDTQYF. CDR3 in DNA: TGTGCCAGCAGCCCCCGACTTCGGGATACGCAGTATTTT.

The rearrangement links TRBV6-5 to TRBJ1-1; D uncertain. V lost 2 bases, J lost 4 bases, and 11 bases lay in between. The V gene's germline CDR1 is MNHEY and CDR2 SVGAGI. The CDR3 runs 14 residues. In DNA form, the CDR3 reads TGTGCCAGCAGTTACGGTTTTGAGGGCACTGAAGCTTTCTTT. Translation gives CASSYGFEGTEAFF.

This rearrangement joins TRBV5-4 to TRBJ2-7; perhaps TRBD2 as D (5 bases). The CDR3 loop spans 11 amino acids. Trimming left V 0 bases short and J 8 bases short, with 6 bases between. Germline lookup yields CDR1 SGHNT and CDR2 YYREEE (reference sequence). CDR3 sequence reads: CASSLGGKQYF. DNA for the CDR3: TGTGCCAGCAGCTTGGGAGGGAAGCAGTACTTC.

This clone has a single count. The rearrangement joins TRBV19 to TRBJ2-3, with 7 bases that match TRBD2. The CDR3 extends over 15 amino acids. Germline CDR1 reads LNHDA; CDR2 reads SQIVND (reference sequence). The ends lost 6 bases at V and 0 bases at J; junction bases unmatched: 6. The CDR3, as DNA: TGTGCCAGTAGGTTGACTAGCCCTAGCACAGATACGCAGTATTTT. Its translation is CASRLTSPSTDTQYF.

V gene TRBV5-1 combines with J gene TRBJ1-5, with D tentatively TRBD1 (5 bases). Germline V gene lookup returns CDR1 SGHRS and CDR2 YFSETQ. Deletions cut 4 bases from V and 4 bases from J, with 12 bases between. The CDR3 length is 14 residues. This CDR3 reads CASSRAGGNQPQHF. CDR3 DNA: TGCGCCAGCAGCCGGGCGGGGGGAAATCAGCCCCAGCATTTT.

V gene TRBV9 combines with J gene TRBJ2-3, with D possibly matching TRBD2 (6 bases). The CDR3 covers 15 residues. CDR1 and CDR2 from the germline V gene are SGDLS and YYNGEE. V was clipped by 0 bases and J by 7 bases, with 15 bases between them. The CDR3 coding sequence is TGTGCCAGCAGCGTAGGTGGGACTGGCGTAAATACGCAGTATTTT. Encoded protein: CASSVGGTGVNTQYF.

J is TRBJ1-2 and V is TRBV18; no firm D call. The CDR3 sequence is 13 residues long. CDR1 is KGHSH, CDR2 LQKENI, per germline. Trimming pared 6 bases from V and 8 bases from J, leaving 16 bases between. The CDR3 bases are TGTGCCAGCTCCCCCTCCTGGGAGATAGGCTACACCTTC. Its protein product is CASSPSWEIGYTF.

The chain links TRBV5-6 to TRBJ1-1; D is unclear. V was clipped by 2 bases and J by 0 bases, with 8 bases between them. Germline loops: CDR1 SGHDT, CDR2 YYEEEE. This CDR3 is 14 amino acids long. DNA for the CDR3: TGTGCCAGCAGCTTTCGGTCCATGAACACTGAAGCTTTCTTT. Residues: CASSFRSMNTEAFF.